The source of this T cell receptor (beta chain) is a study of T cell repertoires in cytomegalovirus infection. The wider study: Epitope selection comprised recently identified HLA-C-restricted CMV epitopes and well-studied HLA-B-restricted CMV epitopes. Public TCR beta signatures marked donors with CMV infection and the matching HLA. Findings and caveats of the study: The ex vivo response showed dominance by HLA-C-restricted CMV-specific TCR beta clonotypes. Cumulative public TCR beta family frequency identified CMV carriers with the relevant HLA.

V lost 2 bases, J lost 0 bases, and 13 bases lay in between. Germline CDR1 LNHDA, CDR2 SQIVND (reference sequence). This CDR3 spans 16 amino acids. TCRdb reanalysed the reads using MiXCR and keeps one entry per CDR3 protein. The table shows 300,000 to 400,000 distinct CDR3 sequences, with almost 30% occurring only once. This clonotype was found a few times. Its antigen is still unknown. The sequences come from cultured PBMCs, collected from culture after CMV antigen stimulation. This chain connects TRBV19 to TRBJ1-2; the D is unclear. This sequence was found in a human donor in good health (CMV status not recorded). Some clones in this sample may be carry-over from other donors' samples. The CDR3 loop reads CASSISSRRANYGYTF. CDR3 nucleotides: TGTGCCAGTAGTATAAGTTCCAGACGAGCTAACTATGGCTACACCTTC.